The TCR beta chain described here comes from a study of T cells expressing NK-cell markers. Study-level findings and limits: As a fraction of CD8+ T cells, dominant NKG2C+ clonotypes reached roughly 1.0-8% in six donors.

Of note for this clonotype: The antigen is unknown.

TCRdb re-called the 5' RACE reads; every CDR3 protein appears as one record, without DNA. In total, the table holds about 550,000 distinct CDR3 sequences. The CDR3 is 16 amino acids. CDR1 and CDR2 (germline): MDHEN, SYDVKM. The sequence derives from a man between 18 and 29 years old in good health. Sequencing was done on a sample of blood T cells: a sorted CD56 or NKG2C T cell subset, CD4+ or CD8+ T cells, or bulk PBMC T cells (not recorded which). The V gene is TRBV28, the J gene TRBJ2-3; TCRdb outputs TRBD2, but without DNA this stays unchecked. The CDR3 here is CASSFLAEKGADTQYF.